This is a list of T cell receptor beta chains from one sample in a study of blood T cell repertoires in COVID-19. Measured with immunoSEQ multiplex PCR; TCRdb has only the in-frame clones, and not every one. The table has approximately 250,000 clones, around 89% seen once; the top ten hold roughly 3.7%. The sample comprised PBMCs or T cells enriched from blood (not recorded which). These receptor sequences come from a woman in her 30s who had recovered from COVID-19. CDR3s include the opening cysteine and the closing phenylalanine or tryptophan. The D gene is left open where the match is weak. A row's size may be missing; if present it is once, few, many or a size class.

D gene: TRBD1
J gene: TRBJ1-2
V gene: TRBV19
clone size: once
CDR3 DNA: TGTGCCAGTAGTATAGACCGGACAGGGACCGACTATGGCTACACCTTC
CDR3 protein: CASSIDRTGTDYGYTF

D gene: .
J gene: TRBJ1-1
V gene: TRBV3-1/TRBV3-2
clone size: .
CDR3 DNA: TGTGCCAGCGGCCTGGGGCCTGCGGGAAGCTCTGAAGCTTTCTTT
CDR3 protein: CASGLGPAGSSEAFF

D gene: .
J gene: TRBJ2-1
V gene: TRBV27
clone size: .
CDR3 DNA: TGTGCCAGCAGTTTAAGTTTCGGGGACTCCTACAATGAGCAGTTCTTC
CDR3 protein: CASSLSFGDSYNEQFF

D gene: .
J gene: TRBJ2-3
V gene: TRBV14
clone size: .
CDR3 DNA: TGTGCCAGCAGCCCGCGGGAGTGGGGGCGCGTAGGGGATACGCAGTATTTT
CDR3 protein: CASSPREWGRVGDTQYF

D gene: TRBD1
J gene: TRBJ1-5
V gene: TRBV7-2
clone size: .
CDR3 DNA: TGTGCCAGCAGCTGGGCAGGGGGCGGCAATCAGCCCCAGCATTTT
CDR3 protein: CASSWAGGGNQPQHF

D gene: TRBD2
J gene: TRBJ2-7
V gene: TRBV29-1
clone size: .
CDR3 DNA: TGCAGCGTTGGGGGGATCTGGAATAGCGGGGACGAGCAGTACTTC
CDR3 protein: CSVGGIWNSGDEQYF

D gene: TRBD2
J gene: TRBJ2-3
V gene: TRBV7-2
clone size: once
CDR3 DNA: TGTGCCAGCAGCTTAGCCGGGACTAGCGGGCGTGCCACAGATACGCAGTATTTT
CDR3 protein: CASSLAGTSGRATDTQYF

D gene: .
J gene: TRBJ1-5
V gene: TRBV28
clone size: .
CDR3 DNA: TGTGCCAGCAGTCCTCAGGGGTTGGATCAGCCCCAGCATTTT
CDR3 protein: CASSPQGLDQPQHF

D gene: .
J gene: TRBJ1-1
V gene: TRBV2
clone size: .
CDR3 DNA: TGTGCCAGTACACAGGGTGGCAGGAACACTGAAGCTTTCTTT
CDR3 protein: CASTQGGRNTEAFF

D gene: TRBD1
J gene: TRBJ1-1
V gene: TRBV7-9
clone size: .
CDR3 DNA: TGTGCCAGCAGCTTACGAACAGGGGGGAAGAACACTGAAGCTTTCTTT
CDR3 protein: CASSLRTGGKNTEAFF

D gene: TRBD2
J gene: TRBJ2-7
V gene: TRBV5-1
clone size: .
CDR3 DNA: TGCGCCAGCACCCCTCCGGGGGGGAGGTTTTACGAGCAGTACTTC
CDR3 protein: CASTPPGGRFYEQYF

D gene: TRBD1
J gene: TRBJ2-1
V gene: TRBV5-1
clone size: .
CDR3 DNA: TGCGCCAGCAGCTCACAGGGGCTCAGGTCCTACAATGAGCAGTTCTTC
CDR3 protein: CASSSQGLRSYNEQFF

D gene: TRBD1
J gene: TRBJ1-5
V gene: TRBV7-2
clone size: .
CDR3 DNA: TGTGCCAGCAGCCTTGTAGGGGGCACTTCTGACAATCAGCCCCAGCATTTT
CDR3 protein: CASSLVGGTSDNQPQHF

D gene: TRBD1
J gene: TRBJ1-2
V gene: TRBV19
clone size: .
CDR3 DNA: TGTGCCAGTAGTATTCCCAGGGGGCGCCACTATGGCTACACCTTC
CDR3 protein: CASSIPRGRHYGYTF

D gene: .
J gene: TRBJ2-3
V gene: TRBV5-4
clone size: .
CDR3 DNA: TGTGCCAGCAGCTTTAACAGGAGAACAGATACGCAGTATTTT
CDR3 protein: CASSFNRRTDTQYF

D gene: TRBD1
J gene: TRBJ1-2
V gene: TRBV7-9
clone size: .
CDR3 DNA: TGTGCCAGCAGCCCAGAAGGGACAGCCGCTAACTATGGCTACACCTTC
CDR3 protein: CASSPEGTAANYGYTF

D gene: TRBD1
J gene: TRBJ1-2
V gene: TRBV27
clone size: .
CDR3 DNA: TGTGCCAGCAGGAGCCGGGACAGGGGGACACCTAACTATGGCTACACCTTC
CDR3 protein: CASRSRDRGTPNYGYTF